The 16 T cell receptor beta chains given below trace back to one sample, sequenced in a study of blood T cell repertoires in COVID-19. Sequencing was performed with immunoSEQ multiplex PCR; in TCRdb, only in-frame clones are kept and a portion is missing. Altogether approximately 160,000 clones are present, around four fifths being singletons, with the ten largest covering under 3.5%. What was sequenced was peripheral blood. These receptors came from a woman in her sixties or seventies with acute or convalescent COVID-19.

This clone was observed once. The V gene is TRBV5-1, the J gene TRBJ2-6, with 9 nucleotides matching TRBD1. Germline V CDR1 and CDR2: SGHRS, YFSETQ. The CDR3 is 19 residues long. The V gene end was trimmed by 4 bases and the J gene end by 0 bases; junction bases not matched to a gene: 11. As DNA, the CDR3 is TGCGCCAGCAGCGCGTGGGCCGGGACAGGGTTCTCTGGGGCCAACGTCCTGACTTTC. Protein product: CASSAWAGTGFSGANVLTF. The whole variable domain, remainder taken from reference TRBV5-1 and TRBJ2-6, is KAGVTQTPRYLIKTRGQQVTLSCSPISGHRSVSWYQQTPGQGLQFLFEYFSETQRNKGNFPGRFSGRQFSNSRSEMNVSTLELGDSALYLCASSAWAGTGFSGANVLTFGAGSRLTVL.

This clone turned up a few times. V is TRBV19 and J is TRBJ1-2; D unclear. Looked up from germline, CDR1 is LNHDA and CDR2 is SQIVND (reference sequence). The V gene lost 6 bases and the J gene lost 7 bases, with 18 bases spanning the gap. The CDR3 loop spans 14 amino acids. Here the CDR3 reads CASSLSRGTGGYTF. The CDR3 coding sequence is TGTGCCAGTAGCCTCTCGCGGGGAACGGGTGGCTACACCTTC.

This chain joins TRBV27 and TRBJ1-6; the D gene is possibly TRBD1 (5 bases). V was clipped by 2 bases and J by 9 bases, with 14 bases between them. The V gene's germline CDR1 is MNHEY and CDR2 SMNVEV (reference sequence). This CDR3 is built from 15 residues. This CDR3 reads CASSLKPGLGSPLHF. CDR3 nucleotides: TGTGCCAGCAGTTTAAAGCCAGGGTTGGGTTCACCCCTCCACTTT.

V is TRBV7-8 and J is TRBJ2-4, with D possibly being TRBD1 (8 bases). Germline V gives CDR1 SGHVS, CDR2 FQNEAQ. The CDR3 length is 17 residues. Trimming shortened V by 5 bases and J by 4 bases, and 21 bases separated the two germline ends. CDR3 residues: CASSRTRGGQEKNIQYF. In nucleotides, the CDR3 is TGTGCCAGCAGCCGAACTAGGGGGGGACAGGAGAAAAACATTCAGTACTTC. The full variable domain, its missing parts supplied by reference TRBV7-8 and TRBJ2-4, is GAGVSQSPRYKVAKRGQDVALRCDPISGHVSLFWYQQALGQGPEFLTYFQNEAQLDKSGLPSDRFFAERPEGSVSTLKIQRTQQEDSAVYLCASSRTRGGQEKNIQYFGAGTRLSVL.

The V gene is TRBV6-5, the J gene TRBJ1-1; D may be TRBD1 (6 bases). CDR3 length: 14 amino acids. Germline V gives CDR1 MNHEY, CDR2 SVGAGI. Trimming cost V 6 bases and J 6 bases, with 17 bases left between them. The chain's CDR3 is CASRSQGSIAEAFF. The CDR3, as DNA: TGTGCCAGCAGGTCACAGGGAAGTATTGCTGAAGCTTTCTTT.

The DNA of the CDR3 is TGCAGCGTTGCCCGGGGACAGGCCGGGGGCGGGGAGCTGTTTTTT. Residues: CSVARGQAGGGELFF. This sequence joins TRBV29-1 and TRBJ2-2; TRBD1 agrees at 8 bases. The CDR3 is 15 residues long. V gave up 4 bases and J gave up 7 bases; unmatched junction bases: 11. Germline V CDR1 and CDR2: SQVTM, ANQGSEA.

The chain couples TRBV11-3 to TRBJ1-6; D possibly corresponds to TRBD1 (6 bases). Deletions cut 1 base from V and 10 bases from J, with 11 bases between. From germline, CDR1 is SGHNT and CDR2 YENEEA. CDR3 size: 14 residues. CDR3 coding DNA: TGTGCCAGCAGCTTAGGAGAGACAGGATCACCCCTCCACTTT. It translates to CASSLGETGSPLHF.

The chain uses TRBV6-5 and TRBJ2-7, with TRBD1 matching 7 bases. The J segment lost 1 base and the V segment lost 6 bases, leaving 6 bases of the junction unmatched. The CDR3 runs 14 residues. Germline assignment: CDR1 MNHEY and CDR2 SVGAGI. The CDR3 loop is CASRQPGQSYEQYF. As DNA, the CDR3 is TGTGCCAGCAGACAACCGGGACAGTCCTACGAGCAGTACTTC.

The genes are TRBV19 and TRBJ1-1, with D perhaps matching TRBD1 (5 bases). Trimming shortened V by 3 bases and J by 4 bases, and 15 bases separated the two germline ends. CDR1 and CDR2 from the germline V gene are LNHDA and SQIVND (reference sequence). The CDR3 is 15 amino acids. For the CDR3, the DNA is TGTGCCAGTAGTATCGCGGCCAGGGTGAGCACTGAAGCTTTCTTT. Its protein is CASSIAARVSTEAFF.

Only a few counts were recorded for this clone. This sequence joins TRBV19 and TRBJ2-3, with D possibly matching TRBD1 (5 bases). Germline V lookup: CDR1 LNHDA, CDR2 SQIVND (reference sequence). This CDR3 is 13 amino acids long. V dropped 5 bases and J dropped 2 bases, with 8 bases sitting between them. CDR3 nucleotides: TGTGCCAGTAGTCCAGGGCCCACAGATACGCAGTATTTT. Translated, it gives CASSPGPTDTQYF.

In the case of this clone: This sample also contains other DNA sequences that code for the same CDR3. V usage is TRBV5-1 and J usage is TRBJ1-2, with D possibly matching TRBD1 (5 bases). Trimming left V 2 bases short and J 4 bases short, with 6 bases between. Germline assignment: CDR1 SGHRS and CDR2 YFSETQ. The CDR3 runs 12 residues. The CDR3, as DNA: TGCGCCAGCAGCTTAGACAGCTATGGCTACACCTTC. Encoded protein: CASSLDSYGYTF.

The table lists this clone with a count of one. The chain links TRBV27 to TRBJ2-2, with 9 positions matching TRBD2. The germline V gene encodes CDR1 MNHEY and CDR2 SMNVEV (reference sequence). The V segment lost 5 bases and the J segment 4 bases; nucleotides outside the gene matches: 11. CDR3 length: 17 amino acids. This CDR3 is CASSMAAGGPLTGELFF. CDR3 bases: TGTGCCAGCAGTATGGCAGCGGGGGGCCCCCTCACCGGGGAGCTGTTTTTT.

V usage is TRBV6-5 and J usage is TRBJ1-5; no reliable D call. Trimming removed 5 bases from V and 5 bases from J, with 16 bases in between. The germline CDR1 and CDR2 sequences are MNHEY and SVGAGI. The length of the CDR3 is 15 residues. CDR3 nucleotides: TGTGCCAGCAGTCGTGGTAGCCAAGCACATCAGCCCCAGCATTTT. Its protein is CASSRGSQAHQPQHF.

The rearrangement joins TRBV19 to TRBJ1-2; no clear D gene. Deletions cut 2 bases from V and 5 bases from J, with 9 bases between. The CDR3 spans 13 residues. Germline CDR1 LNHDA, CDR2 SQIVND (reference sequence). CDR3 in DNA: TGTGCCAGTAGTATATTCTCGGGTTATGGCTACACCTTC. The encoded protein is CASSIFSGYGYTF.

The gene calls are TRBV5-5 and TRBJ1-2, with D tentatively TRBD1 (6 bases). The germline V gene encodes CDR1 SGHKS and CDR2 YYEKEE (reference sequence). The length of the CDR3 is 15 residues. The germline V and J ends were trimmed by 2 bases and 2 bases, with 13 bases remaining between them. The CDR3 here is CASSLLGQPNYGYTF. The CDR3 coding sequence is TGTGCCAGCAGCTTACTCGGACAGCCCAACTATGGCTACACCTTC. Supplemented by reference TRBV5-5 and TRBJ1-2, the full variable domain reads DAGVTQSPTHLIKTRGQQVTLRCSPISGHKSVSWYQQVLGQGPQFIFQYYEKEERGRGNFPDRFSARQFPNYSSELNVNALLLGDSALYLCASSLLGQPNYGYTFGSGTRLTVV.

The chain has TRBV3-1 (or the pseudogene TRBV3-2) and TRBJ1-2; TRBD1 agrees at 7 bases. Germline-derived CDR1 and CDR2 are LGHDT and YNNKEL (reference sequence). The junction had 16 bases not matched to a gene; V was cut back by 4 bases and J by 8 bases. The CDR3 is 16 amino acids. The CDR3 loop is CASSLQVGTVPRGYTF. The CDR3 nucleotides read TGTGCCAGCAGCCTACAAGTCGGGACAGTTCCTCGGGGCTACACCTTC.